Listed below are T cell receptor beta chains from one sample, sequenced in a study of response to subunit inactivated influenza vaccine. TCRdb re-analysed the RT-PCR reads in MiXCR, keeping a single row per CDR3 protein. The sample lists about 700,000 distinct CDR3 sequences, approximately 13% occurring once. Sequencing used PBMCs from blood, obtained 14 to 15 days before vaccination. Receptor source: a man aged 45-60 years who received an inactivated influenza vaccine. Both conserved end residues are part of each CDR3. The D gene is left open where the match is weak. Clone size is shown for a subset of rows, as once, few, many or a class of expanded clone.

V gene: TRBV5-1
clone size: few
D gene: TRBD1
J gene: TRBJ1-1
CDR3 protein: CASSFRMGQGKDTEAFF
CDR3 DNA: TGCGCCAGCAGCTTTAGAATGGGACAGGGTAAGGACACTGAAGCTTTCTTT

V gene: TRBV9
clone size: few
D gene: .
J gene: TRBJ2-5
CDR3 protein: CASSTTPQGLETQYF
CDR3 DNA: TGTGCCAGCAGCACAACGCCTCAGGGTTTGGAGACCCAGTACTTC

V gene: TRBV7-3
clone size: .
D gene: TRBD2
J gene: TRBJ2-2
CDR3 protein: CASSLSSSGLGELFF
CDR3 DNA: TGTGCCAGCAGCTTAAGTTCTAGCGGGCTGGGGGAGCTGTTTTTT

V gene: TRBV12-3/TRBV12-4
clone size: .
D gene: TRBD2
J gene: TRBJ2-4
CDR3 protein: CASSLSGTDIIQYF
CDR3 DNA: TGTGCCAGCAGTTTAAGCGGGACGGACATCATTCAGTACTTC

V gene: TRBV6-1
clone size: .
D gene: .
J gene: TRBJ1-6
CDR3 protein: CASSEGQQDSPLHF
CDR3 DNA: TGTGCCAGCAGTGAAGGACAGCAGGATTCACCCCTCCACTTT

V gene: TRBV7-9
clone size: many
D gene: .
J gene: TRBJ2-4
CDR3 protein: CASSRWDTHPNIQYF
CDR3 DNA: TGTGCCAGCAGCCGTTGGGACACTCACCCAAACATTCAGTACTTC

V gene: TRBV5-6
clone size: few
D gene: .
J gene: TRBJ1-2
CDR3 protein: CASSFQGPFNYGYTF
CDR3 DNA: TGTGCCAGCAGCTTCCAGGGCCCCTTTAACTATGGCTACACCTTC

V gene: TRBV29-1
clone size: many
D gene: TRBD1
J gene: TRBJ1-1
CDR3 protein: CSAGQGIEAFF
CDR3 DNA: TGCAGCGCCGGACAGGGGATAGAAGCTTTCTTT

V gene: TRBV18
clone size: .
D gene: .
J gene: TRBJ2-7
CDR3 protein: CASSPGMRGEQYF
CDR3 DNA: TGTGCCAGCTCACCAGGTATGAGGGGCGAGCAGTACTTC

V gene: TRBV7-6
clone size: .
D gene: .
J gene: TRBJ1-1
CDR3 protein: CASRPEAFF
CDR3 DNA: TGTGCCAGCAGGCCGGAAGCTTTCTTT

V gene: TRBV20-1
clone size: few
D gene: TRBD2
J gene: TRBJ2-3
CDR3 protein: CSARGGLAGPRDTQYF
CDR3 DNA: TGCAGTGCTAGAGGGGGACTAGCGGGGCCCAGAGATACGCAGTATTTT

V gene: TRBV12-3/TRBV12-4
clone size: .
D gene: TRBD2
J gene: TRBJ2-3
CDR3 protein: CAVSLASDTQYF
CDR3 DNA: TGTGCCGTCTCACTAGCGTCAGATACGCAGTATTTT

V gene: TRBV12-3/TRBV12-4
clone size: few
D gene: .
J gene: TRBJ2-7
CDR3 protein: CASSPTIIGSWGYEQYF
CDR3 DNA: TGTGCCAGCAGCCCAACCATCATAGGGTCATGGGGCTACGAGCAGTACTTC

V gene: TRBV12-3/TRBV12-4
clone size: few
D gene: TRBD2
J gene: TRBJ2-1
CDR3 protein: CASSYPSGRSYNEQFF
CDR3 DNA: TGTGCCAGCAGTTATCCAAGCGGGAGATCCTACAATGAGCAGTTCTTC

V gene: TRBV15
clone size: few
D gene: .
J gene: TRBJ2-7
CDR3 protein: CATSRGDYYEQYF
CDR3 DNA: TGTGCCACCAGCAGAGGCGACTACTACGAGCAGTACTTC

V gene: TRBV23-1
clone size: .
D gene: .
J gene: TRBJ2-7
CDR3 protein: CASSQSLGEVSSEQYF
CDR3 DNA: TGCGCCAGCAGTCAATCGCTGGGGGAGGTTTCCTCCGAGCAGTACTTC

V gene: TRBV20-1
clone size: few
D gene: .
J gene: TRBJ1-5
CDR3 protein: CSARVEGISNQPQHF
CDR3 DNA: TGCAGTGCTAGAGTAGAGGGGATCAGCAATCAGCCCCAGCATTTT

V gene: TRBV24-1
clone size: .
D gene: TRBD2
J gene: TRBJ2-5
CDR3 protein: CATSDSSGIETQYF
CDR3 DNA: TGTGCCACCAGTGATTCGAGCGGGATTGAGACCCAGTACTTC

V gene: TRBV20-1
clone size: few
D gene: TRBD1
J gene: TRBJ2-3
CDR3 protein: CSAGQGATDTQYF
CDR3 DNA: TGCAGTGCTGGACAGGGGGCTACAGATACGCAGTATTTT

V gene: TRBV3-1
clone size: .
D gene: .
J gene: TRBJ1-1
CDR3 protein: CASSHLPQVRNTEAFF
CDR3 DNA: TGTGCCAGCAGCCATCTACCACAGGTTAGGAACACTGAAGCTTTCTTT

V gene: TRBV6-2/TRBV6-3
clone size: .
D gene: .
J gene: TRBJ2-7
CDR3 protein: CASSSLREQYF
CDR3 DNA: TGTGCCAGCAGTTCCCTTCGGGAGCAGTACTTC

V gene: TRBV20-1
clone size: once
D gene: .
J gene: TRBJ2-7
CDR3 protein: CSGRDGRSYEQYFGSYEQYF
CDR3 DNA: .

V gene: TRBV5-1
clone size: .
D gene: .
J gene: TRBJ2-5
CDR3 protein: CASSWTGQQETQYF
CDR3 DNA: TGCGCCAGCAGCTGGACTGGACAGCAAGAGACCCAGTACTTC

V gene: TRBV7-2
clone size: .
D gene: .
J gene: TRBJ2-3
CDR3 protein: CASSLVLAPSTDTQYF
CDR3 DNA: TGTGCCAGCAGCTTAGTTTTAGCTCCTAGCACAGATACGCAGTATTTT

V gene: TRBV6-2/TRBV6-3
clone size: .
D gene: TRBD1
J gene: TRBJ2-5
CDR3 protein: CASSYEGAETQYF
CDR3 DNA: TGTGCCAGCAGTTACGAGGGGGCTGAGACCCAGTACTTC

V gene: TRBV28
clone size: few
D gene: .
J gene: TRBJ2-5
CDR3 protein: CASSPVSQGETQYF
CDR3 DNA: TGTGCCAGCAGTCCAGTTTCCCAGGGGGAGACCCAGTACTTC

V gene: TRBV6-1
clone size: .
D gene: TRBD2
J gene: TRBJ2-1
CDR3 protein: CASSQERRASGARQFF
CDR3 DNA: TGTGCCAGCAGTCAGGAAAGACGGGCTAGCGGGGCCAGACAGTTCTTC

V gene: TRBV20-1
clone size: .
D gene: .
J gene: TRBJ2-5
CDR3 protein: CSASPSWTQYF
CDR3 DNA: TGCAGTGCTAGCCCCAGTTGGACCCAGTACTTC

V gene: TRBV29-1
clone size: .
D gene: TRBD2
J gene: TRBJ2-2
CDR3 protein: CSVTRTSGVTGELFF
CDR3 DNA: TGCAGCGTAACTAGGACTAGCGGGGTCACCGGGGAGCTGTTTTTT

V gene: TRBV30
clone size: few
D gene: .
J gene: TRBJ1-2
CDR3 protein: CAWSEVNYGYTF
CDR3 DNA: TGTGCCTGGAGTGAGGTCAACTATGGCTACACCTTC

V gene: TRBV18
clone size: .
D gene: .
J gene: TRBJ2-5
CDR3 protein: CASSPRTETQYF
CDR3 DNA: TGTGCCAGCTCACCAAGGACGGAGACCCAGTACTTC

V gene: TRBV6-2/TRBV6-3
clone size: .
D gene: .
J gene: TRBJ2-7
CDR3 protein: CASSYSPGTNYEQYF
CDR3 DNA: TGTGCCAGCAGTTACTCCCCCGGGACAAACTACGAGCAGTACTTC

V gene: TRBV24-1
clone size: many
D gene: .
J gene: TRBJ2-1
CDR3 protein: CATSTPTLPFNEQFF
CDR3 DNA: TGTGCCACCAGTACCCCCACCCTACCTTTCAATGAGCAGTTCTTC

V gene: TRBV6-2/TRBV6-3
clone size: .
D gene: .
J gene: TRBJ2-1
CDR3 protein: CASSYWDIYEQFF
CDR3 DNA: TGTGCCAGCAGTTACTGGGACATATATGAGCAGTTCTTC

V gene: TRBV29-1
clone size: few
D gene: TRBD1
J gene: TRBJ1-1
CDR3 protein: CSAGTGMNTEAFF
CDR3 DNA: TGCAGCGCTGGGACAGGTATGAACACTGAAGCTTTCTTT

V gene: TRBV5-1
clone size: many
D gene: TRBD1
J gene: TRBJ2-3
CDR3 protein: CASSLGDRGRTDTQYF
CDR3 DNA: TGTGCCAGCAGCTTGGGGGACAGGGGGCGAACAGATACGCAGTATTTT

V gene: TRBV27
clone size: few
D gene: .
J gene: TRBJ2-2
CDR3 protein: CASSFHTGPGELFF
CDR3 DNA: TGTGCCAGCAGTTTTCACACAGGGCCCGGGGAGCTGTTTTTT

V gene: TRBV20-1
clone size: .
D gene: TRBD2
J gene: TRBJ2-1
CDR3 protein: CSTAVGTSGHNEQFF
CDR3 DNA: TGCAGCACCGCGGTGGGGACTAGCGGACACAATGAGCAGTTCTTC

V gene: TRBV20-1
clone size: .
D gene: .
J gene: TRBJ1-1
CDR3 protein: CSARERGATEAFF
CDR3 DNA: TGCAGTGCTAGAGAGAGGGGGGCCACTGAAGCTTTCTTT

V gene: TRBV10-3
clone size: many
D gene: TRBD2
J gene: TRBJ2-1
CDR3 protein: CATSGAGGPVQFF
CDR3 DNA: TGTGCCACATCGGGCGCGGGGGGGCCGGTGCAGTTCTTC

V gene: TRBV24-1
clone size: few
D gene: .
J gene: TRBJ2-1
CDR3 protein: CATSVREGEQFF
CDR3 DNA: TGTGCCACCAGTGTCCGCGAAGGTGAGCAGTTCTTC

V gene: TRBV11-2
clone size: .
D gene: .
J gene: TRBJ1-6
CDR3 protein: CASSELAGAVVSPLHF
CDR3 DNA: TGTGCCAGCAGCGAGTTGGCAGGGGCCGTGGTCTCACCCCTCCACTTT

V gene: TRBV12-3/TRBV12-4
clone size: .
D gene: .
J gene: TRBJ1-1
CDR3 protein: CASSFDRTNTEAFF
CDR3 DNA: TGTGCCAGCAGTTTCGACAGAACGAACACTGAAGCTTTCTTT

V gene: TRBV28
clone size: many
D gene: .
J gene: TRBJ2-1
CDR3 protein: CASSSISGVYNEQFF
CDR3 DNA: TGTGCCAGCAGCTCGATTAGCGGAGTCTACAATGAGCAGTTCTTC

V gene: TRBV12-3/TRBV12-4
clone size: many
D gene: .
J gene: TRBJ1-5
CDR3 protein: CASSTINQPQHF
CDR3 DNA: TGTGCCAGCAGTACCATAAATCAGCCCCAGCATTTT

V gene: TRBV11-2
clone size: .
D gene: .
J gene: TRBJ2-7
CDR3 protein: CASSRSDRGPYEQYF
CDR3 DNA: TGTGCCAGCAGCCGGTCCGACCGGGGGCCCTACGAGCAGTACTTC

V gene: TRBV7-8
clone size: .
D gene: .
J gene: TRBJ2-5
CDR3 protein: CASSLMYTRRGETQYF
CDR3 DNA: TGTGCCAGCAGCTTAATGTACACCCGAAGGGGAGAGACCCAGTACTTC

V gene: TRBV12-3/TRBV12-4
clone size: many
D gene: .
J gene: TRBJ2-2
CDR3 protein: CASSLAPLNTGELFF
CDR3 DNA: TGTGCCAGCAGTTTAGCGCCCCTGAACACCGGGGAGCTGTTTTTT

V gene: TRBV9
clone size: .
D gene: .
J gene: TRBJ2-1
CDR3 protein: CASSVGQGGENEQFF
CDR3 DNA: TGTGCCAGCAGCGTAGGGCAGGGTGGAGAAAATGAGCAGTTCTTC

V gene: TRBV24-1
clone size: .
D gene: .
J gene: TRBJ2-7
CDR3 protein: CATSDPGRGTYEQYF
CDR3 DNA: TGTGCCACCAGTGATCCCGGACGGGGGACCTACGAGCAGTACTTC

V gene: TRBV6-5
clone size: .
D gene: TRBD1
J gene: TRBJ1-6
CDR3 protein: CASSFGTGGGTPLHF
CDR3 DNA: TGTGCCAGCAGTTTCGGGACAGGAGGAGGTACACCCCTCCACTTT

V gene: TRBV7-2
clone size: .
D gene: TRBD2
J gene: TRBJ2-7
CDR3 protein: CASSPGLAGFNF
CDR3 DNA: TGTGCCAGCAGCCCGGGACTAGCGGGGTTCAACTTC

V gene: TRBV6-5
clone size: few
D gene: .
J gene: TRBJ1-6
CDR3 protein: CASSYSDSPLHF
CDR3 DNA: TGTGCCAGCAGTTACTCGGATTCACCCCTCCACTTT

V gene: TRBV20-1
clone size: .
D gene: TRBD2
J gene: TRBJ2-3
CDR3 protein: CSFSTGGSTQYF
CDR3 DNA: TGCAGTTTTTCCACCGGGGGGTCTACGCAGTATTTT

V gene: TRBV24-1
clone size: .
D gene: .
J gene: TRBJ2-7
CDR3 protein: CATSDPNFEQYF
CDR3 DNA: TGTGCCACCAGTGATCCCAATTTCGAGCAGTACTTC

V gene: TRBV4-3
clone size: many
D gene: .
J gene: TRBJ1-1
CDR3 protein: CASSLRTNTEAFF
CDR3 DNA: TGCGCCAGCAGCCTCCGAACGAACACTGAAGCTTTCTTT

V gene: TRBV5-1
clone size: .
D gene: .
J gene: TRBJ2-1
CDR3 protein: CASRYTYGVDNEQFF
CDR3 DNA: TGCGCCAGCAGGTACACTTACGGCGTCGACAATGAGCAGTTCTTC

V gene: TRBV4-1
clone size: few
D gene: .
J gene: TRBJ1-6
CDR3 protein: CASSQDRTGVSPLHF
CDR3 DNA: TGCGCCAGCAGCCAAGATCGAACGGGAGTATCACCCCTCCACTTT

V gene: TRBV12-3/TRBV12-4
clone size: many
D gene: TRBD1
J gene: TRBJ2-3
CDR3 protein: CASSIHRGDTQYF
CDR3 DNA: TGTGCCAGCAGTATCCACAGGGGGGATACGCAGTATTTT